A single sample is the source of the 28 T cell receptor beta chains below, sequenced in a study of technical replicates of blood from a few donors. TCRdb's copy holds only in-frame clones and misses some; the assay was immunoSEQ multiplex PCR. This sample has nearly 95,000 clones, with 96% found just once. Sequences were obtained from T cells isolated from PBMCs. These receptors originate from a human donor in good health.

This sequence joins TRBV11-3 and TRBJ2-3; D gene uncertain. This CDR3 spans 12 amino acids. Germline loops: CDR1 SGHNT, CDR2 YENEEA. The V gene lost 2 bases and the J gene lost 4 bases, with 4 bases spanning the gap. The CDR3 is CASSLSSDTQYF. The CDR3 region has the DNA TGTGCCAGCAGCTTATCTTCAGATACGCAGTATTTT.

CDR3 nucleotide sequence: TGTGCCAGCAGCGTAGGGGGACTAGCGTCGGCATACGAGCAGTACTTC. It specifies CASSVGGLASAYEQYF. The gene calls are TRBV9 and TRBJ2-7; 10 positions match TRBD2. In germline, CDR1 is SGDLS, CDR2 YYNGEE. The CDR3 covers 16 residues. The V segment lost 0 bases and the J segment 4 bases; nucleotides outside the gene matches: 7.

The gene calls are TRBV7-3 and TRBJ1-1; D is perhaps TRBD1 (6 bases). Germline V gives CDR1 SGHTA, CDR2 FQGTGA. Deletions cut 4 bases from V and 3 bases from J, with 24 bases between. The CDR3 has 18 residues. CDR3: CASSSSAGARYGDTEAFF. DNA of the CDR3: TGTGCCAGCAGCTCCTCGGCAGGGGCCAGGTATGGAGACACTGAAGCTTTCTTT.

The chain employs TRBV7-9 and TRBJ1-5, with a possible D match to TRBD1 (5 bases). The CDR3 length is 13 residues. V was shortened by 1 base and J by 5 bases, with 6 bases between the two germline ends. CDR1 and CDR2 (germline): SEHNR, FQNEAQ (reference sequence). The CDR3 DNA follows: TGTGCCAGCAGCTTAGACAGGTATCAGCCCCAGCATTTT. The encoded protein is CASSLDRYQPQHF.

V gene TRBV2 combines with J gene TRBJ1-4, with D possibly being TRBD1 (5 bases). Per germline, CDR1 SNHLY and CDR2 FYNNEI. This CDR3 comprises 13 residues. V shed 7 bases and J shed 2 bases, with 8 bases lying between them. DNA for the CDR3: TGTGCCAGCAATTCAGGGACTAATGAAAAACTGTTTTTT. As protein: CASNSGTNEKLFF.

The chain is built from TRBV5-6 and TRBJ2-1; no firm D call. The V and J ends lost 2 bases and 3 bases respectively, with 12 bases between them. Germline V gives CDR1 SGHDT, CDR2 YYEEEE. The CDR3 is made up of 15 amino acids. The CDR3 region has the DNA TGTGCCAGCAGCTTAGTAGTAACTGTCTACAATGAGCAGTTCTTC. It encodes CASSLVVTVYNEQFF. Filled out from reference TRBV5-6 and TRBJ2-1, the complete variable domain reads DAGVTQSPTHLIKTRGQQVTLRCSPKSGHDTVSWYQQALGQGPQFIFQYYEEEERQRGNFPDRFSGHQFPNYSSELNVNALLLGDSALYLCASSLVVTVYNEQFFGPGTRLTVL.

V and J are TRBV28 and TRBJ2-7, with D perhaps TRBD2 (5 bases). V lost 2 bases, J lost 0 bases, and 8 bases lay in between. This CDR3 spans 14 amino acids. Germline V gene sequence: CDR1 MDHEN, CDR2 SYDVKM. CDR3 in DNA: TGTGCCAGCAGTTTAGAGGGAGCCTCCTACGAGCAGTACTTC. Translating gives CASSLEGASYEQYF.

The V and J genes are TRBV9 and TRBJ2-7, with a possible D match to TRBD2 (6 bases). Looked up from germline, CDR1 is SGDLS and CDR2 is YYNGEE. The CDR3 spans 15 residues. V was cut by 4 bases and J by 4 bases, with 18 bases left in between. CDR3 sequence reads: CASSLTGEDRYEQYF. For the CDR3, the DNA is TGTGCCAGCAGCCTAACCGGGGAGGACCGATACGAGCAGTACTTC. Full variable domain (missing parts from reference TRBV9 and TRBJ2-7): DSGVTQTPKHLITATGQRVTLRCSPRSGDLSVYWYQQSLDQGLQFLIQYYNGEERAKGNILERFSAQQFPDLHSELNLSSLELGDSALYFCASSLTGEDRYEQYFGPGTRLTVT.

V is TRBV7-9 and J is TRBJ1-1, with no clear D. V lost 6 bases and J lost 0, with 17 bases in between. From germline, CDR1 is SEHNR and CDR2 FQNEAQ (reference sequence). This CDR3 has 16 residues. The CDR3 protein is CASSPSLGGLNTEAFF. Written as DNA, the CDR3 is TGTGCCAGCAGTCCATCGCTAGGAGGGCTGAACACTGAAGCTTTCTTT.

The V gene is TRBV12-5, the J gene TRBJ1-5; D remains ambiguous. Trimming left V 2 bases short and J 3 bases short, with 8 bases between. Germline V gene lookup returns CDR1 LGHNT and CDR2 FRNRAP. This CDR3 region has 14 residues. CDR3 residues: CASGLQVYNQPQHF. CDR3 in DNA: TGTGCTAGTGGTTTGCAGGTGTACAATCAGCCCCAGCATTTT.

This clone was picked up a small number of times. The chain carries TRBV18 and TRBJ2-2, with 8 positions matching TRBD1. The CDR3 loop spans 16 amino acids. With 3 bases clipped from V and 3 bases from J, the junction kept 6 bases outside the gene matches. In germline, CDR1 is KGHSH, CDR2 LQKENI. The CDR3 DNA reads TGTGCCAGCTCACCTACGACAGGGGTCGACACCGGGGAGCTGTTTTTT. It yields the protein CASSPTTGVDTGELFF.

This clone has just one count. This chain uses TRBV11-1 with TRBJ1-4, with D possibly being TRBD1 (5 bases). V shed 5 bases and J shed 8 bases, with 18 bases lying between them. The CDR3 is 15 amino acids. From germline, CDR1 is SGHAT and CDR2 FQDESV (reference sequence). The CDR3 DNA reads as TGTGCCAGCAGCCCGTCGGAAGGGGCGGTAGAAAAACTGTTTTTT. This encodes CASSPSEGAVEKLFF.

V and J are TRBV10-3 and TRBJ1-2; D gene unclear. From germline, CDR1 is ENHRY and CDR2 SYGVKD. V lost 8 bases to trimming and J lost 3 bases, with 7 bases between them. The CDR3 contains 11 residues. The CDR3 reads CAIRLDYGYTF. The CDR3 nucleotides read TGTGCCATCCGCTTAGACTATGGCTACACCTTC.

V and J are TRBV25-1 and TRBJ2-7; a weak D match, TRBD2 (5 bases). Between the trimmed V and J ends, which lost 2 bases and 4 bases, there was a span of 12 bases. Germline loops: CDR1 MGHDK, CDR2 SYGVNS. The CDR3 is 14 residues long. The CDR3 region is CASSETSGGYEQYF. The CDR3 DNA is TGTGCCAGCAGTGAAACCTCCGGAGGTTACGAGCAGTACTTC.

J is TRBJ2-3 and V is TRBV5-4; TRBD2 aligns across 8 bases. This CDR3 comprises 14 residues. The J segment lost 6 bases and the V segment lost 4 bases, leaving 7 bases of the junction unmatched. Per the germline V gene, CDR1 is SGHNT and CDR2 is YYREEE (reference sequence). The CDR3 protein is CASSTGTRSDTQYF. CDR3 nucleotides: TGTGCCAGCAGCACCGGGACTAGATCCGATACGCAGTATTTT.

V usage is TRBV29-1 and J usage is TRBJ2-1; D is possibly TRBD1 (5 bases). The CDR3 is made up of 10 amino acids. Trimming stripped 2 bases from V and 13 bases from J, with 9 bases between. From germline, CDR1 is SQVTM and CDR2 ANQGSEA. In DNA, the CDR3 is TGCAGCGTTGAAAAAGGGGCTCAGTTCTTC. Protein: CSVEKGAQFF.

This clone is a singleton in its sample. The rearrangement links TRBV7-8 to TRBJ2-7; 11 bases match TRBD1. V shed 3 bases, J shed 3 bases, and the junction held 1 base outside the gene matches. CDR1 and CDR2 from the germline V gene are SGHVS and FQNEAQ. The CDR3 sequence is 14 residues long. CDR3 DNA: TGTGCCAGCAGCTTGGACAGGGGGCTCTACGAGCAGTACTTC. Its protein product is CASSLDRGLYEQYF. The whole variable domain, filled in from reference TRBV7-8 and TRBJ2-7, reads GAGVSQSPRYKVAKRGQDVALRCDPISGHVSLFWYQQALGQGPEFLTYFQNEAQLDKSGLPSDRFFAERPEGSVSTLKIQRTQQEDSAVYLCASSLDRGLYEQYFGPGTRLTVT.

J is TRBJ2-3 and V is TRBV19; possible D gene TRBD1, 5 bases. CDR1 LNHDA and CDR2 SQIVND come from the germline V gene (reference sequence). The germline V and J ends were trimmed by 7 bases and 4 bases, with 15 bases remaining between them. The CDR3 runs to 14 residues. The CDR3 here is CASIDLKGADTQYF. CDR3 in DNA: TGTGCCAGTATCGACCTGAAAGGGGCAGATACGCAGTATTTT.

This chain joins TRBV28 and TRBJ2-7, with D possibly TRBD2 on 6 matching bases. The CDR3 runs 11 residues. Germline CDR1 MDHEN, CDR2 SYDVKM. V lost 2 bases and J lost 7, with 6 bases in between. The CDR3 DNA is TGTGCCAGCAGTTTAGGGGGGGAGCAGTACTTC. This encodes CASSLGGEQYF.

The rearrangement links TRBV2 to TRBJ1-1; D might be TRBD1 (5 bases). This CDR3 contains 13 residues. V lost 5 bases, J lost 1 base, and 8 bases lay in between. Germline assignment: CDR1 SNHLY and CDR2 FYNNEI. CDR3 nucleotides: TGTGCCAGCAGTCCGCAGGGGAACACTGAAGCTTTCTTT. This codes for CASSPQGNTEAFF.

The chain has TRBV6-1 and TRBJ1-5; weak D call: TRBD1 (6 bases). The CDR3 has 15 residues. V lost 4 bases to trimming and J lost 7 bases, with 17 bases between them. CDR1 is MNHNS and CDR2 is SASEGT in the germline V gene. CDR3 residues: CASSGMDGGWQPQHF. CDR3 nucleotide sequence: TGTGCCAGCAGTGGGATGGATGGGGGCTGGCAGCCCCAGCATTTT.

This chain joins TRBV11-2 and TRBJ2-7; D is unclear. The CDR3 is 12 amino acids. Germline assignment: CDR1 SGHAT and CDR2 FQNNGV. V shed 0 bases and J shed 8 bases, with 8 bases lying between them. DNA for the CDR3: TGTGCCAGCAGCTTAGACAGACACCAGCAGTACTTC. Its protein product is CASSLDRHQQYF.

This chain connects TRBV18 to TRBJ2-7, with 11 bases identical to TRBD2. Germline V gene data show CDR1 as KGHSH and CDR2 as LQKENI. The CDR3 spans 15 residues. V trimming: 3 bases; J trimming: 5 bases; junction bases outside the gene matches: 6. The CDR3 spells CASSPSTSGRDEQYF. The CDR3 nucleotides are TGTGCCAGCTCACCGTCAACTAGCGGGAGAGACGAGCAGTACTTC.

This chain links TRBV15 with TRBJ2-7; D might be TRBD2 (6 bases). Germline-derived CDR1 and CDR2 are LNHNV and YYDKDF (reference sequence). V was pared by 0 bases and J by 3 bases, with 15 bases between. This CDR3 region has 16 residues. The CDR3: CATSRDKNGRNYEQYF. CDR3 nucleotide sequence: TGTGCCACCAGCAGAGACAAAAACGGGAGAAACTACGAGCAGTACTTC.

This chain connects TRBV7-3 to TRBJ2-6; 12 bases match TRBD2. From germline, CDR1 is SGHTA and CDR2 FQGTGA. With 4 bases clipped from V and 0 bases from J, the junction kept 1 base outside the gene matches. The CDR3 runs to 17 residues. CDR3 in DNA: TGTGCCAGCAGCTCTAGCGGGAGGGGCTCTGGGGCCAACGTCCTGACTTTC. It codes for CASSSSGRGSGANVLTF.

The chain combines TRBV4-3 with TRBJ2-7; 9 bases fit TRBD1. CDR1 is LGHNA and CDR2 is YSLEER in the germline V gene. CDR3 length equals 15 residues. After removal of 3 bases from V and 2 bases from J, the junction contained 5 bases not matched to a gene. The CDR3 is CASSHGTGLAYEQYF. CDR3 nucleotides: TGCGCCAGCAGCCATGGGACAGGGTTGGCCTACGAGCAGTACTTC.

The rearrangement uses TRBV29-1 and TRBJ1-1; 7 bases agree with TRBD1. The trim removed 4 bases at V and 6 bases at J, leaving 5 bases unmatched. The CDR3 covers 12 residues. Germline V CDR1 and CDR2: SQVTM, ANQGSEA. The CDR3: CSVVPRGAEAFF. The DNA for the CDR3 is TGCAGCGTTGTTCCCAGGGGGGCTGAAGCTTTCTTT.

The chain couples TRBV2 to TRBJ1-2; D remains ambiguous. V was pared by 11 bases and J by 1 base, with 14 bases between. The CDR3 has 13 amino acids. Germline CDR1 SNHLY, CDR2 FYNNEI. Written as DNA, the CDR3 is TGTGCCCCTGCGGGGAATCTTAACTATGGCTACACCTTC. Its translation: CAPAGNLNYGYTF.